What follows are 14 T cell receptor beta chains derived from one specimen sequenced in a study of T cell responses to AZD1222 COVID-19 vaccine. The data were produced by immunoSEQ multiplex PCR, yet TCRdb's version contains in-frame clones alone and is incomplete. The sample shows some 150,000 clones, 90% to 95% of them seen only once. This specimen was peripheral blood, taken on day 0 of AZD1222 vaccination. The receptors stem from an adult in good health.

This CDR3 reads CASSLAPVAFF. The DNA of the CDR3 is TGTGCCAGCAGCTTAGCCCCCGTGGCGTTTTTT. The genes are TRBV7-8 and TRBJ2-2; unclear D gene. The germline gives CDR1 SGHVS, CDR2 FQNEAQ. This CDR3 is built from 11 residues. V was cut by 0 bases and J by 16 bases, with 9 bases left in between.

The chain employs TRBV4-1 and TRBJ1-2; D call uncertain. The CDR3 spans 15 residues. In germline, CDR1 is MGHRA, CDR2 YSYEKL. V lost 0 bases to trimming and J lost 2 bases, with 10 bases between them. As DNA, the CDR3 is TGCGCCAGCAGCCAAGACCTAACGGTGAACTATGGCTACACCTTC. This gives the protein CASSQDLTVNYGYTF.

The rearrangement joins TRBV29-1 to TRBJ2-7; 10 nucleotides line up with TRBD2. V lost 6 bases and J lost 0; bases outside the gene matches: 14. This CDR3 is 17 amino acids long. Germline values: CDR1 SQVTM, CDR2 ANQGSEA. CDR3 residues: CSVEGLAGEPSSYEQYF. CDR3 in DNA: TGCAGCGTCGAGGGGCTAGCGGGAGAGCCCAGCTCCTACGAGCAGTACTTC.

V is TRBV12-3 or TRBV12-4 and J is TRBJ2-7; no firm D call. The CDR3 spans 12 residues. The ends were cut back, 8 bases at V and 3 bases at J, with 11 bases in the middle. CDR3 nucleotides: TGTGCCAGCCGTCGGGCTAACTACGAGCAGTACTTC. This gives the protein CASRRANYEQYF.

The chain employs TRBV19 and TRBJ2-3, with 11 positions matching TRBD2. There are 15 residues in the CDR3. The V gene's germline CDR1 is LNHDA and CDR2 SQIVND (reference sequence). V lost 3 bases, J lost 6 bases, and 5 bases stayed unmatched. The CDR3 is CASSISLAGVDTQYF. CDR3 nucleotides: TGTGCCAGTAGTATTTCACTAGCGGGAGTCGATACGCAGTATTTT.

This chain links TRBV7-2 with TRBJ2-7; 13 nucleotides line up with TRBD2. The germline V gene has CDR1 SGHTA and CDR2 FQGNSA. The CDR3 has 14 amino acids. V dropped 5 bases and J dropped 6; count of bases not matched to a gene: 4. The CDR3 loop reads CASSPGLAGVEQYF. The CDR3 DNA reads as TGTGCCAGCAGCCCAGGACTAGCGGGAGTCGAGCAGTACTTC.

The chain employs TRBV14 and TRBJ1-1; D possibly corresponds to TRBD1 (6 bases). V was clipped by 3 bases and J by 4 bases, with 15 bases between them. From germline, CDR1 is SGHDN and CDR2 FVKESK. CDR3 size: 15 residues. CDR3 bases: TGTGCCAGCAGCCAGGCCCGAGGGGGGGCCACTGAAGCTTTCTTT. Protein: CASSQARGGATEAFF.

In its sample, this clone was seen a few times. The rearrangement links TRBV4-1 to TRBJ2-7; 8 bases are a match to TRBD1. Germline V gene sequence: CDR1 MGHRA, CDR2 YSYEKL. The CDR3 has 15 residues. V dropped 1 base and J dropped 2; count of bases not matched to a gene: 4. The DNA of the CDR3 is TGCGCCAGCAGCCAAGGGACAGGGATCCCCTACGAGCAGTACTTC. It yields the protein CASSQGTGIPYEQYF.

CDR3 in amino acids: CASSEVKGPGEGYTF. The DNA for the CDR3 is TGTGCCAGCAGTGAAGTAAAGGGTCCGGGCGAAGGCTACACCTTC. The chain carries TRBV6-1 and TRBJ1-2; D is ambiguous. Trimming took 1 base from V and 8 from J, leaving 17 bases between them. Germline V gene data show CDR1 as MNHNS and CDR2 as SASEGT. The CDR3 length is 15 residues.

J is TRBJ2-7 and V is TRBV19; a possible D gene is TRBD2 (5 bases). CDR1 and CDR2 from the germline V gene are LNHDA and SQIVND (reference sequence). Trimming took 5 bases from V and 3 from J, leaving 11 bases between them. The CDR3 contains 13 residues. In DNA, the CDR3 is TGTGCCAGTAGTGCCCCCGGGGTCTACGAGCAGTACTTC. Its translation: CASSAPGVYEQYF.

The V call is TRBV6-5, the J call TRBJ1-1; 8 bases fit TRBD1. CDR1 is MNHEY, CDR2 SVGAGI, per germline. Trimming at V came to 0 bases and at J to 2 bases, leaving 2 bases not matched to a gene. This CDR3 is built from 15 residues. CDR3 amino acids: CASSYSTGDNTEAFF. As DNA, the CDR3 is TGTGCCAGCAGTTACTCGACAGGGGATAACACTGAAGCTTTCTTT.

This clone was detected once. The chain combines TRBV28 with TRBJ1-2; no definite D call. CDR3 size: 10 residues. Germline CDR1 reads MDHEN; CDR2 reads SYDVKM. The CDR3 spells CGSGGDGYTF. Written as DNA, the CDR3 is TGTGGTTCCGGTGGGGATGGCTACACCTTC.

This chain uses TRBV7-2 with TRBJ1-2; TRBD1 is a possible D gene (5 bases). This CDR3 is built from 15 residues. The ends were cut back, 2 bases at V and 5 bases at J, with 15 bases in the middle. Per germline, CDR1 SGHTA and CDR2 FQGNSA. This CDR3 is CASSLSVQAQYGYTF. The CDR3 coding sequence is TGTGCCAGCAGCTTATCAGTACAGGCCCAATATGGCTACACCTTC.

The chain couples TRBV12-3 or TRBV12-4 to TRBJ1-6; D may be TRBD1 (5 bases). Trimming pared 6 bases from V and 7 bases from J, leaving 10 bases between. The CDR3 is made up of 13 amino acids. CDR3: CASSSGGNSPLHF. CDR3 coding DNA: TGTGCCAGCAGCAGTGGGGGGAATTCACCCCTCCACTTT.